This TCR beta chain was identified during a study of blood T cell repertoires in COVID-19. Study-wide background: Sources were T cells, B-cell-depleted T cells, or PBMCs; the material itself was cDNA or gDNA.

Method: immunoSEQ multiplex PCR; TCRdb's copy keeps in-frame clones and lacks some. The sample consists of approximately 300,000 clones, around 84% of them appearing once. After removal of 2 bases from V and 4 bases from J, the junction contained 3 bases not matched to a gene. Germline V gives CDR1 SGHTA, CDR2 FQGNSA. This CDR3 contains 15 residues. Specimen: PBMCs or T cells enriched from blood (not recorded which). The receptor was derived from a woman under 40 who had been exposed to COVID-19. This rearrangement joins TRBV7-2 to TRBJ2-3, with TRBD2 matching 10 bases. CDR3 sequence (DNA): TGTGCCAGCAGCTTAAGGCTAGCGGGGGCAGATACGCAGTATTTT. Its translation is CASSLRLAGADTQYF.